This record covers a single T cell receptor (beta chain). As yet, its antigen is unknown. This sample was taken from a study of blood T cells in healthy people across ages. Broader study findings: In older individuals, TCR beta diversity per million T cells was lower, falling roughly linearly with age. Unknown CMV status may confound age-related changes in expanded clones.

Total RNA, at least 5.5 micrograms per sample, came from PBMCs. Through a sample-barcoded 5' primer and a J-beta primer mix, a second PCR was run for roughly 6 to 12 cycles. With 12 random nucleotides, a template-switch adaptor tagged each individual cDNA molecule. TCRdb re-called the 5' RACE reads with MiXCR, one entry per CDR3 protein. This sample yields about 600,000 distinct CDR3 sequences, of which under 55% are seen a single time; approximately 25% belongs to the top ten. This CDR3 is 13 amino acids long. CDR1 and CDR2 from the germline V gene are ENHRY and SYGVKD. V was clipped by 8 bases and J by 0 bases, with 11 bases between them.

Sequencing was performed on blood. The chain has TRBV10-3 and TRBJ2-7, with no clear D. This TCR was recovered from a man older than 75 in good health. The CDR3 sequence is CAIVSSDSYEQYF. The CDR3 coding sequence is TGTGCCATCGTTAGTAGTGACTCCTACGAGCAGTACTTC.